Listed here are 32 T cell receptor beta chains from one sample, sequenced in a study of technical replicates of blood from a few donors. Generated by immunoSEQ multiplex PCR, the TCRdb table keeps only in-frame clones and is missing some. The table lists some 80,000 clones, approximately 94% of them singletons. The material sequenced was T cells isolated from PBMCs. These receptors came from a human donor in good health.

The rearrangement uses TRBV27 and TRBJ2-2, with 9 bases aligning to TRBD1. CDR3 length: 14 residues. The germline V gene encodes CDR1 MNHEY and CDR2 SMNVEV (reference sequence). The junction had 5 bases not matched to a gene; V was cut back by 4 bases and J by 8 bases. The CDR3 sequence is CASSSGTGMGELFF. The CDR3 nucleotides are TGTGCCAGCAGTTCCGGGACAGGGATGGGGGAGCTGTTTTTT.

The chain links TRBV30 to TRBJ2-1; D uncertain. This CDR3 has 11 residues. Germline V gene lookup returns CDR1 GTSNPN and CDR2 SVGIG (reference sequence). V was shortened by 8 bases and J by 13 bases, with 18 bases between the two germline ends. In DNA, the CDR3 is TGTGCCAGCGAGAAAGGCAGCTACCAGTTCTTC. This gives the protein CASEKGSYQFF. The variable domain in full, with the rest retrieved from reference TRBV30 and TRBJ2-1, is SQTIHQWPATLVQPVGSPLSLECTVEGTSNPNLYWYRQAAGRGLQLLFYSVGIGQISSEVPQNLSASRPQDRQFILSSKKLLLSDSGFYLCASEKGSYQFFGPGTRLTVL.

The chain recombines TRBV28 with TRBJ1-2; D possibly corresponds to TRBD1 (5 bases). This CDR3 has 13 amino acids. The V end was cut by 5 bases, the J end by 5 bases, with 12 bases between. CDR1 is MDHEN and CDR2 is SYDVKM in the germline V gene. In DNA form, the CDR3 reads TGTGCCAGCAGTGAAGACAGTGTTTATGGCTACACCTTC. Its protein is CASSEDSVYGYTF.

This chain uses TRBV9 with TRBJ2-7; 12 positions match TRBD2. Germline CDR1 SGDLS, CDR2 YYNGEE. The V segment lost 2 bases and the J segment 7 bases; nucleotides outside the gene matches: 4. The CDR3 runs to 14 residues. CDR3 sequence reads: CASSVGGLAGEQYF. CDR3 sequence (DNA): TGTGCCAGCAGCGTGGGGGGACTAGCGGGTGAGCAGTACTTC.

The chain carries TRBV10-3 and TRBJ1-4; D unclear. The CDR3 extends over 14 amino acids. Trimming stripped 2 bases from V and 0 bases from J, with 4 bases between. In germline, CDR1 is ENHRY, CDR2 SYGVKD. CDR3 amino acids: CAISERATNEKLFF. CDR3 DNA sequence: TGTGCCATCAGTGAGAGAGCAACTAATGAAAAACTGTTTTTT.

V and J are TRBV9 and TRBJ2-7; maybe TRBD2 (5 bases). Germline CDR1 reads SGDLS; CDR2 reads YYNGEE. Between the trimmed V and J ends, which lost 4 bases and 0 bases, there was a span of 14 bases. The CDR3 is 15 residues long. CDR3 DNA: TGTGCCAGCAGCTTAGACGGGGTTAGCTCCTACGAGCAGTACTTC. Its translation is CASSLDGVSSYEQYF.

The chain uses TRBV4-1 and TRBJ1-2, with 8 bases matching TRBD1. The junction had 19 bases not matched to a gene; V was cut back by 6 bases and J by 7 bases. The CDR3 consists of 17 residues. The germline CDR1 and CDR2 sequences are MGHRA and YSYEKL. The CDR3 protein is CASSPFEDRAGTVGYTF. As DNA, the CDR3 is TGCGCCAGCAGTCCATTTGAGGACAGGGCGGGTACGGTTGGCTACACCTTC.

Concerning this clone itself: Other DNA sequences in this specimen translate into the identical CDR3. The rearrangement links TRBV18 to TRBJ2-1; tentative D call: TRBD2 (6 bases). The V end lost 0 bases, the J end lost 3 bases, and 6 bases lay between the germline ends. The CDR3 contains 14 residues. Germline V gene data show CDR1 as KGHSH and CDR2 as LQKENI. CDR3 in amino acids: CASSPPSGYNEQFF. CDR3 in DNA: TGTGCCAGCTCACCACCTAGCGGCTACAATGAGCAGTTCTTC.

The gene calls are TRBV7-9 and TRBJ2-7; possible D gene TRBD2, 5 bases. The length of the CDR3 is 16 residues. V was pared by 5 bases and J by 3 bases, with 20 bases between. Per germline, CDR1 SEHNR and CDR2 FQNEAQ (reference sequence). Here the CDR3 DNA reads TGTGCCAGCAGCCCAAACGACATCATCGAGGGCTACGAGCAGTACTTC. Protein product: CASSPNDIIEGYEQYF.

CDR3 sequence reads: CASSSPGLHTDTQYF. The CDR3 DNA reads as TGTGCCAGCAGCTCCCCGGGACTTCACACAGATACGCAGTATTTT. The genes are TRBV5-4 and TRBJ2-3; D is perhaps TRBD2 (6 bases). V lost 3 bases and J 2 bases, leaving 13 bases between the germline ends. This CDR3 comprises 15 residues. Germline assignment: CDR1 SGHNT and CDR2 YYREEE (reference sequence).

The genes are TRBV28 and TRBJ2-1; TRBD2 might be the D (6 bases). CDR3 length equals 16 residues. Germline V lookup: CDR1 MDHEN, CDR2 SYDVKM. The V and J ends lost 6 bases and 2 bases respectively, with 17 bases between them. The CDR3 DNA is TGTGCCAGCAGCACCATACGGGAGCTGGCCTACAATGAGCAGTTCTTC. Amino acid sequence: CASSTIRELAYNEQFF.

The chain couples TRBV6-5 to TRBJ2-3; 7 positions match TRBD2. Germline V gene sequence: CDR1 MNHEY, CDR2 SVGAGI. The CDR3 sequence is 15 residues long. Trimming cost V 0 bases and J 2 bases; bases outside gene matches: 2. In nucleotides, the CDR3 is TGTGCCAGCAGTTACTCGGCGGGAGTCACAGATACGCAGTATTTT. Its protein product is CASSYSAGVTDTQYF.

J is TRBJ2-1 and V is TRBV29-1, with 9 bases matching TRBD1. The CDR3 has 15 residues. The V and J ends lost 6 bases and 2 bases, in that order; junction bases with no gene match: 8. Germline CDR1 reads SQVTM; CDR2 reads ANQGSEA. The CDR3 sequence is CSVQRGQGAYNEQFF. In DNA form, the CDR3 reads TGCAGCGTCCAAAGGGGACAGGGAGCCTACAATGAGCAGTTCTTC.

The chain has TRBV19 and TRBJ2-2; tentatively, D is TRBD1 (5 bases). Looked up from germline, CDR1 is LNHDA and CDR2 is SQIVND (reference sequence). Trimming removed 5 bases at V and 5 bases at J, with 9 bases between. This CDR3 has 13 amino acids. CDR3 coding DNA: TGTGCCAGTAGTCTCCGACAGACCGGGGAGCTGTTTTTT. Its translation is CASSLRQTGELFF.

A single count supports this clone. As DNA, the CDR3 is TGTGCCAGCAGGGGGGGTGAGCCCCAGCATTTT. It codes for CASRGGEPQHF. The chain recombines TRBV6-5 with TRBJ1-5, with a possible D match to TRBD1 (5 bases). V was pared by 6 bases and J by 8 bases, with 8 bases between. This CDR3 has 11 amino acids. Germline V gene lookup returns CDR1 MNHEY and CDR2 SVGAGI.

This clone was seen once. This chain connects TRBV5-6 to TRBJ1-1, with D unclear. V was cut by 0 bases and J by 4 bases, with 10 bases left in between. Germline V gene lookup returns CDR1 SGHDT and CDR2 YYEEEE. The CDR3 extends over 14 amino acids. The CDR3 DNA sequence: TGTGCCAGCAGCTTGGAGAAAGCCTTCACTGAAGCTTTCTTT. Translated, it gives CASSLEKAFTEAFF.

This clone was seen a handful of times. The chain combines TRBV6-1 with TRBJ2-5; D possibly corresponds to TRBD2 (6 bases). Germline-derived CDR1 and CDR2 are MNHNS and SASEGT. This CDR3 is 13 amino acids long. The V end lost 4 bases, the J end lost 5 bases, and 11 bases lay between the germline ends. The CDR3 DNA reads TGTGCCAGCAGTGTTCGGGGGAGGGAGACCCAGTACTTC. Protein: CASSVRGRETQYF.

The chain combines TRBV7-9 with TRBJ2-3, with 7 nucleotides matching TRBD1. V gave up 5 bases and J gave up 1 base; unmatched junction bases: 9. The germline gives CDR1 SEHNR, CDR2 FQNEAQ (reference sequence). This CDR3 contains 16 residues. The CDR3 DNA is TGTGCCAGCAGCACTGGACAGGCCACGGGCACAGATACGCAGTATTTT. Its protein is CASSTGQATGTDTQYF.

The V and J genes are TRBV25-1 and TRBJ1-4, with D possibly TRBD1 on 6 matching bases. The CDR3 has 15 amino acids. The ends were cut back, 0 bases at V and 4 bases at J, with 9 bases in the middle. Germline lookup yields CDR1 MGHDK and CDR2 SYGVNS. The CDR3 nucleotides are TGTGCCAGCAGTGAATATGGACAGTTTAATGAAAAACTGTTTTTT. It is translated as CASSEYGQFNEKLFF.

The V gene is TRBV10-1, the J gene TRBJ1-2, with TRBD1 matching over 8 bases. This CDR3 has 14 amino acids. In germline, CDR1 is WNHNN, CDR2 SYGVQD (reference sequence). The J segment lost 8 bases and the V segment lost 3 bases, leaving 8 bases of the junction unmatched. CDR3 DNA: TGCGCCAGCAGTGATCGGACAGGGATCGGCGGCTACACCTTC. Translating it yields CASSDRTGIGGYTF.

The rearrangement joins TRBV2 to TRBJ1-5, with 8 bases aligning to TRBD1. The CDR3 sequence is 15 residues long. With 5 bases clipped from V and 7 bases from J, the junction kept 10 bases outside the gene matches. Germline CDR1 and CDR2: SNHLY and FYNNEI. CDR3 nucleotides: TGTGCCAGCAGTCTTTCGGACAGGGAAATACAGCCCCAGCATTTT. It translates to CASSLSDREIQPQHF.

The rearrangement uses TRBV30 and TRBJ2-7, with D possibly matching TRBD1 (6 bases). The CDR3 sequence is 14 residues long. The V end lost 0 bases, the J end lost 1 base, and 10 bases lay between the germline ends. CDR1 is GTSNPN, CDR2 SVGIG, per germline (reference sequence). The CDR3 DNA sequence: TGTGCCTGGAGTGTACTGCAGGGGTCCTACGAGCAGTACTTC. Amino acid sequence: CAWSVLQGSYEQYF.

The V call is TRBV9, the J call TRBJ1-1, with D perhaps TRBD1 (5 bases). Trimming pared 4 bases from V and 0 bases from J, leaving 10 bases between. The length of the CDR3 is 14 residues. Germline lookup yields CDR1 SGDLS and CDR2 YYNGEE. The CDR3 coding sequence is TGTGCCAGCAGCCCGCGGACACTGAACACTGAAGCTTTCTTT. It encodes CASSPRTLNTEAFF.

In nucleotides, the CDR3 is TGTGCCAGCAGTCAAGAACCGGGACAGGGGGATGCTTTCTTT. It codes for CASSQEPGQGDAFF. The rearrangement links TRBV28 to TRBJ1-1; 11 bases are shared with TRBD1. This CDR3 contains 14 residues. Looked up from germline, CDR1 is MDHEN and CDR2 is SYDVKM. Trimming removed 5 bases from V and 11 bases from J; junction bases left unmatched: 10.

The rearrangement joins TRBV9 to TRBJ2-3; no definite D call. In germline, CDR1 is SGDLS, CDR2 YYNGEE. The CDR3 is 17 residues long. V shed 3 bases and J shed 0 bases, with 17 bases lying between them. This CDR3 reads CASSATLSWASTDTQYF. The CDR3 nucleotides read TGTGCCAGCAGCGCCACTTTGAGCTGGGCTAGCACAGATACGCAGTATTTT.

The chain links TRBV28 to TRBJ1-5; TRBD1 agrees at 10 bases. In germline, CDR1 is MDHEN, CDR2 SYDVKM. CDR3 length: 18 amino acids. Trimming removed 6 bases from V and 4 bases from J; junction bases left unmatched: 15. Here the CDR3 reads CASRYQRDRGVRNQPQHF. The CDR3 coding sequence is TGTGCCAGCAGATACCAGAGGGACAGGGGTGTACGGAATCAGCCCCAGCATTTT.

The genes are TRBV10-3 and TRBJ2-3; TRBD2 might be the D (5 bases). V lost 0 bases, J lost 1 base, and 11 bases lay in between. Germline V gene lookup returns CDR1 ENHRY and CDR2 SYGVKD. The CDR3 length is 16 residues. The CDR3 bases are TGTGCCATCAGTGAGTCCTTACTAGACGGCACAGATACGCAGTATTTT. Its translation is CAISESLLDGTDTQYF.

The V call is TRBV13, the J call TRBJ1-3; D is unclear. Germline CDR1 reads PRHDT; CDR2 reads FYEKMQ (reference sequence). V lost 3 bases and J lost 4, with 4 bases in between. This CDR3 has 12 residues. CDR3 nucleotide sequence: TGTGCCAGCAGCTTTCAGGGAAACACCATATATTTT. This gives the protein CASSFQGNTIYF.

The rearrangement links TRBV2 to TRBJ1-2; D is unresolved. The CDR3 contains 12 residues. The germline CDR1 and CDR2 sequences are SNHLY and FYNNEI. V gave up 2 bases and J gave up 2 bases, with 3 bases separating them. CDR3 loop: CASSEPNYGYTF. The CDR3 bases are TGTGCCAGCAGTGAACCGAACTATGGCTACACCTTC.

The DNA for the CDR3 is TGTGCCAGCAGCTTACGCTCGGGAGGGTTCAATGAGCAGTTCTTC. Amino acid sequence: CASSLRSGGFNEQFF. V is TRBV5-6 and J is TRBJ2-1; 8 bases line up with TRBD2. The V gene end was trimmed by 2 bases and the J gene end by 6 bases; junction bases not matched to a gene: 7. The CDR3 loop spans 15 amino acids. Germline V gene sequence: CDR1 SGHDT, CDR2 YYEEEE.

This chain joins TRBV6-5 and TRBJ1-5; TRBD1 is a possible D gene (5 bases). CDR1 MNHEY and CDR2 SVGAGI come from the germline V gene. CDR3 length: 14 amino acids. Trimming took off 2 bases at V and 6 bases at J, with 11 bases between the two ends. CDR3 nucleotides: TGTGCCAGCAGTTACGGACGGGGGGGTCAGCCCCAGCATTTT. This sequence encodes CASSYGRGGQPQHF.

This clone was detected once. The V and J genes are TRBV11-3 and TRBJ1-1; no definite D call. Deletions cut 5 bases from V and 4 bases from J, with 17 bases between. CDR3 length: 15 residues. Per the germline V gene, CDR1 is SGHNT and CDR2 is YENEEA. The CDR3 loop reads CASSPTGAPGTEAFF. DNA for the CDR3: TGTGCCAGCAGCCCGACCGGCGCCCCGGGCACTGAAGCTTTCTTT.